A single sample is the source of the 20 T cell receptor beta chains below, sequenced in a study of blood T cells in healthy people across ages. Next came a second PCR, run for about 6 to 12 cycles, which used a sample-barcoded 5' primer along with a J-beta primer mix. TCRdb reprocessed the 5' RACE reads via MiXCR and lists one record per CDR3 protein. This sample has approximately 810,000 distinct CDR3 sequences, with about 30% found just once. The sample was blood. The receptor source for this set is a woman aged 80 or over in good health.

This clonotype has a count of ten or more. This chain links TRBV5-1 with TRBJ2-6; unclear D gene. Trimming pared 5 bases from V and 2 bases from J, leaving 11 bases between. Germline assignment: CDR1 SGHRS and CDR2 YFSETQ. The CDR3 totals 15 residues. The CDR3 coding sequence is TGCGCCAGCAGTTCGCAGTTGACTGGGGCCAACGTCCTGACTTTC. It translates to CASSSQLTGANVLTF.

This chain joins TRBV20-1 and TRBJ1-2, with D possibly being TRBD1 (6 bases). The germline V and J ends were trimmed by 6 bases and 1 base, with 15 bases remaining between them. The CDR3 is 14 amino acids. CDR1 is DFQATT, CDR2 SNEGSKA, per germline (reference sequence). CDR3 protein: CSAMGQTLNYGYTF. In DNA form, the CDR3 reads TGCAGTGCCATGGGACAAACCCTTAACTATGGCTACACCTTC.

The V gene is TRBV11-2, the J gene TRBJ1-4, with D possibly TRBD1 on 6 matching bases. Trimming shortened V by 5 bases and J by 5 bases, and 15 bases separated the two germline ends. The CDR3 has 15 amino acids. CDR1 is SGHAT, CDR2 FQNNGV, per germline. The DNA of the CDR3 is TGTGCCAGCAGCCCAATGGGGGGGCCAAATGAAAAACTGTTTTTT. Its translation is CASSPMGGPNEKLFF.

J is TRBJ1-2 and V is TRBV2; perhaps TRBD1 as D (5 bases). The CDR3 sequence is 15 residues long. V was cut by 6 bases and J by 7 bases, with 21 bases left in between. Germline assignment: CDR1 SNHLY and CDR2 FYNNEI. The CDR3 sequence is CASSQRRGASIGYTF. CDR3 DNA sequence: TGTGCCAGCAGCCAACGAAGGGGCGCGAGCATTGGCTACACCTTC.

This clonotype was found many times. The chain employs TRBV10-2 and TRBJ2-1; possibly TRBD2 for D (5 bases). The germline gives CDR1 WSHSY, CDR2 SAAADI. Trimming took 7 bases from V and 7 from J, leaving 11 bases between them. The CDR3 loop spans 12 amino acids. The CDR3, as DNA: TGCGCCAGCACAAGGGAGTGGAATGAGCAGTTCTTC. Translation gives CASTREWNEQFF.

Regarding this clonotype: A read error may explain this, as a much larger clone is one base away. The CDR3 protein is CSARDGAASYNEQYF. The CDR3 DNA reads as TGCAGTGCTAGAGATGGGGCGGCCTCCTACAATGAGCAGTACTTC. This chain joins TRBV20-1 and TRBJ2-1, with D perhaps TRBD1 (5 bases). With the DNA end fitting TRBJ2-7 better, the J assignment may be wrong. Germline CDR1 is DFQATT and CDR2 is SNEGSKA (reference sequence). The CDR3 covers 15 residues.

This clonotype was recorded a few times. CDR3: CASSLASGTGAGNTIYF. The DNA of the CDR3 is TGTGCCAGCAGCTTAGCGAGCGGGACAGGGGCCGGAAACACCATATATTTT. The V and J genes are TRBV7-2 and TRBJ1-3, with TRBD1 matching 10 bases. V shed 0 bases and J 4 bases; nucleotides not matched to a gene: 6. Germline V gives CDR1 SGHTA, CDR2 FQGNSA. This CDR3 is built from 17 residues. The whole variable domain, remainder taken from reference TRBV7-2 and TRBJ1-3, is GAGVSQSPSNKVTEKGKDVELRCDPISGHTALYWYRQSLGQGLEFLIYFQGNSAPDKSGLPSDRFSAERTGGSVSTLTIQRTQQEDSAVYLCASSLASGTGAGNTIYFGEGSWLTVV.

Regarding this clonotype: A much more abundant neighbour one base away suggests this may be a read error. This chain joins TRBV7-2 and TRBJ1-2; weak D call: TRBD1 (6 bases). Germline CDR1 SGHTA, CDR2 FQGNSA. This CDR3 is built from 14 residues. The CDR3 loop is CASTNPGQNYSYTF. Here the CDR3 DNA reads TGTGCCAGCACCAACCCGGGACAAAACTATAGCTACACCTTC. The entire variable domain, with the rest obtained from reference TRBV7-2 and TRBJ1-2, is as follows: GAGVSQSPSNKVTEKGKDVELRCDPISGHTALYWYRQSLGQGLEFLIYFQGNSAPDKSGLPSDRFSAERTGGSVSTLTIQRTQQEDSAVYLCASTNPGQNYSYTFGSGTRLTVV.

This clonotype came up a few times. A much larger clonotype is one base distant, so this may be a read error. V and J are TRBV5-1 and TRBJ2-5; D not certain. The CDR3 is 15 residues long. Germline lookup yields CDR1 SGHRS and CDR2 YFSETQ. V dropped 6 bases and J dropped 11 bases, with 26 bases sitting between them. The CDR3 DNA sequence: TGCGCCAGCACTGACTCGACGAGTTTCTCAAGTGAGCAGTACTTC. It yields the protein CASTDSTSFSSEQYF. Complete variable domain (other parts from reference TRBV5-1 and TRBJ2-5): KAGVTQTPRYLIKTRGQQVTLSCSPISGHRSVSWYQQTPGQGLQFLFEYFSETQRNKGNFPGRFSGRQFSNSRSEMNVSTLELGDSALYLCASTDSTSFSSEQYFGPGTRLLVL.

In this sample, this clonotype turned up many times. CDR3 sequence reads: CSARGNTEAFF. The CDR3 DNA reads TGCAGTGCTAGGGGGAACACTGAAGCTTTCTTT. J is TRBJ1-1 and V is TRBV20-1; no definite D call. Germline CDR1 reads DFQATT; CDR2 reads SNEGSKA (reference sequence). There are 11 residues in the CDR3. Deletions cut 3 bases from V and 1 base from J, with 3 bases between.

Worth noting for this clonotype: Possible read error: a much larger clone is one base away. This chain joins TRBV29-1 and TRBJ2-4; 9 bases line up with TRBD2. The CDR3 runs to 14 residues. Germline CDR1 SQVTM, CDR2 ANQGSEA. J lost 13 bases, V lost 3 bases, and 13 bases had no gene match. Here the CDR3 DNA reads TGCAGCGTTGACGGGCTAGCGGGGTCATCTGAGCAGTACTTC. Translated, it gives CSVDGLAGSSEQYF.

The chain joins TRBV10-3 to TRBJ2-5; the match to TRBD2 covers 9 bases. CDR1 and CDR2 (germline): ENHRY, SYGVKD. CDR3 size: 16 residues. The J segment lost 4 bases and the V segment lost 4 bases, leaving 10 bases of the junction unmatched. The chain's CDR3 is CAISARGSGSLETQYF. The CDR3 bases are TGTGCCATCAGTGCCCGGGGTAGCGGGAGCCTAGAGACCCAGTACTTC.

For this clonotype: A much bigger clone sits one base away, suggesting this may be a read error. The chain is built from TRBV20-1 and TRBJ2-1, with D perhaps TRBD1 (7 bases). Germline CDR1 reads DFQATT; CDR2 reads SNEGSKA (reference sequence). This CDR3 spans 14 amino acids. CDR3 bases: TGCAGCGGGCAAGAGGCAGGGGGTCGGGAGACCCAGTTCTTC. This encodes CSGQEAGGRETQFF.

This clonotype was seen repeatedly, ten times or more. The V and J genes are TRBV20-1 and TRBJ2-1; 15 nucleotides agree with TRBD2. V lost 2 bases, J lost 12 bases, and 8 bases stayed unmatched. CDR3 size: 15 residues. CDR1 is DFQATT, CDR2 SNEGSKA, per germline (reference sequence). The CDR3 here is CSARSGLAGGTGQFF. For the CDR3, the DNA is TGCAGTGCTAGATCGGGACTAGCGGGGGGCACGGGGCAGTTCTTC.

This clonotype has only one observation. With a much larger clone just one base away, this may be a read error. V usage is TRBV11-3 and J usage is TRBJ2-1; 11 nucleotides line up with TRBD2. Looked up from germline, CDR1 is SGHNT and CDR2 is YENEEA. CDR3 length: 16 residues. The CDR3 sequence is CVSSLESSGGYNEQFF. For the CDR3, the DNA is TGTGTCAGCAGCTTAGAGTCTAGCGGGGGGTACAATGAGCAGTTCTTC.

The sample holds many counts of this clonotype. This CDR3 reads CASSPGTSAYNEQFF. DNA for the CDR3: TGTGCCAGCAGCCCCGGGACTAGCGCCTACAATGAGCAGTTCTTC. The chain employs TRBV7-9 and TRBJ2-1, with 10 bases fitting TRBD2. This CDR3 contains 15 residues. Trimming at V came to 5 bases and at J to 2 bases, leaving 3 bases not matched to a gene. Germline CDR1 SEHNR, CDR2 FQNEAQ (reference sequence).

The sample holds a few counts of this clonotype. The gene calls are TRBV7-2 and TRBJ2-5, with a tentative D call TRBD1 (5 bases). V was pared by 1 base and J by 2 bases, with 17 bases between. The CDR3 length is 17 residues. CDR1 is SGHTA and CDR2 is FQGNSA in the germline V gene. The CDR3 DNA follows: TGTGCCAGCAGCTTAGAAGCCCAGGGCTGGGGACAAGAGACCCAGTACTTC. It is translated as CASSLEAQGWGQETQYF. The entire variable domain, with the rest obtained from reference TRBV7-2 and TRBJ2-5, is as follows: GAGVSQSPSNKVTEKGKDVELRCDPISGHTALYWYRQSLGQGLEFLIYFQGNSAPDKSGLPSDRFSAERTGGSVSTLTIQRTQQEDSAVYLCASSLEAQGWGQETQYFGPGTRLLVL.

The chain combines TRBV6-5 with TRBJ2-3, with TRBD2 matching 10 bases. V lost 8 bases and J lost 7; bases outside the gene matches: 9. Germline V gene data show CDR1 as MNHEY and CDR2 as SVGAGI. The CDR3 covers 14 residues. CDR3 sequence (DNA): TGTGCCAGCCGGGGAGCGGGGGGGCTAAATACGCAGTATTTT. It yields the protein CASRGAGGLNTQYF.

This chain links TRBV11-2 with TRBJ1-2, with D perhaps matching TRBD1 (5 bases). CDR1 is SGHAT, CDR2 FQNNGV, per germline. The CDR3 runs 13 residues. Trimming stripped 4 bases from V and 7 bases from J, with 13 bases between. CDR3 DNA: TGTGCCAGCAGCTGGAGGGGCAGGAGTGGCTACACCTTC. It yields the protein CASSWRGRSGYTF.

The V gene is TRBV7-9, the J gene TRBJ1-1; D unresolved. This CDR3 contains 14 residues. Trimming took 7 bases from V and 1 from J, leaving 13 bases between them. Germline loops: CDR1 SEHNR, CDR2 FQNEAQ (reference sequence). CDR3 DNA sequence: TGTGCCAGCACCCCGGACGACAAGAACACTGAAGCTTTCTTT. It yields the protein CASTPDDKNTEAFF.